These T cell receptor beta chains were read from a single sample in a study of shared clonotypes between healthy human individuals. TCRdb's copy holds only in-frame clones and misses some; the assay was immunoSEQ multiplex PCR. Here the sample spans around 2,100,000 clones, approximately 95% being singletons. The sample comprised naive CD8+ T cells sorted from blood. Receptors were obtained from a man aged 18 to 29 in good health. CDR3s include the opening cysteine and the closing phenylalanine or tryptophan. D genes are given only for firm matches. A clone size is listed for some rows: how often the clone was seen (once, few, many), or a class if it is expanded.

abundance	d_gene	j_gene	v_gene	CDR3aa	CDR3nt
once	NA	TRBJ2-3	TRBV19	CASSLGVTDTQYF	TGTGCCAGTAGTCTGGGAGTGACAGATACGCAGTATTTT
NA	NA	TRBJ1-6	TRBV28	CASSLYGSRGGCHF	TGTGCCAGCAGTTTATATGGATCCCGAGGTGGTTGCCACTTT
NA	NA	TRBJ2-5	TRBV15	CATSSDRETQYF	TGTGCCACCAGCTCCGACAGAGAGACCCAGTACTTC
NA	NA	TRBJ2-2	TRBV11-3	CASSSRGGPNTGELFF	TGTGCCAGCAGCTCCAGAGGCGGACCGAACACCGGGGAGCTGTTTTTT
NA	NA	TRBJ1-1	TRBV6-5	CASSLGHGAEAFF	TGTGCCAGCAGTTTAGGCCATGGCGCTGAAGCTTTCTTT
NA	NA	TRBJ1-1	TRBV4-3	CASSQDPGLNTEAFF	TGCGCCAGCAGCCAAGATCCAGGGCTGAACACTGAAGCTTTCTTT
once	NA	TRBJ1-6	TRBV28	CASSLGAIGSPLHF	TGTGCCAGCAGTTTAGGGGCCATAGGTTCACCCCTCCACTTT
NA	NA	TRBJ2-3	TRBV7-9	CASSLADWDTQYF	TGTGCCAGCAGCTTAGCGGATTGGGATACGCAGTATTTT
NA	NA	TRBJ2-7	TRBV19	CASSIVGDLYATYEQYF	TGTGCCAGTAGTATCGTTGGGGACTTATACGCCACCTACGAGCAGTACTTC
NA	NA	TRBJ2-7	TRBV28	CASSFGVEQYF	TGTGCCAGCAGTTTCGGGGTTGAGCAGTACTTC
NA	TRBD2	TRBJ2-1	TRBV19	CASSAWVAGYNEQFF	TGTGCCAGTAGTGCCTGGGTAGCGGGCTACAATGAGCAGTTCTTC
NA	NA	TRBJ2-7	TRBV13	CASGQRRADYEQYF	TGTGCCAGCGGCCAGCGGAGGGCCGACTACGAGCAGTACTTC
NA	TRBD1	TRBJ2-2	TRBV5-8	CASSFRQGDALNTGELFF	TGTGCCAGCAGCTTCCGACAGGGGGACGCCTTGAACACCGGGGAGCTGTTTTTT
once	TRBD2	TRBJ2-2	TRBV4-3	CASSQDLTGGNGELFF	TGCGCCAGCAGCCAAGATCTTACGGGAGGAAATGGGGAGCTGTTTTTT
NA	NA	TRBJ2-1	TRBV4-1	CASSQRVDPRNEQFF	TGCGCCAGCAGCCAAAGGGTCGATCCCCGCAATGAGCAGTTCTTC
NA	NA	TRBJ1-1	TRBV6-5	CASSSWGTTEAFF	TGTGCCAGCAGCTCCTGGGGTACCACTGAAGCTTTCTTT
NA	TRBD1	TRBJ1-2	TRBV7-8	CASSPATGNYGYTF	TGTGCCAGCAGCCCAGCGACAGGGAACTATGGCTACACCTTC
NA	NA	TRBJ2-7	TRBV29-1	CSVDEGSYEQYF	TGCAGCGTCGATGAGGGGTCCTACGAGCAGTACTTC
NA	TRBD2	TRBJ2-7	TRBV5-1	CASSLGHEGLTYEQYF	TGCGCCAGCAGCTTGGGCCATGAGGGACTAACCTACGAGCAGTACTTC
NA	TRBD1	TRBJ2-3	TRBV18	CASSPPRGQDTDTQYF	TGTGCCAGCTCACCACCGAGGGGACAGGACACAGATACGCAGTATTTT
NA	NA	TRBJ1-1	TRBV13	CASSLSLTVLNTEAFF	TGTGCCAGCAGCTTATCCTTGACAGTGCTGAACACTGAAGCTTTCTTT
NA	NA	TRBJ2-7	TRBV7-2	CASSWGVVEQYF	TGTGCCAGCAGCTGGGGGGTTGTTGAGCAGTACTTC
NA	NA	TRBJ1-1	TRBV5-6	CASSSQIMNTEAFF	TGTGCCAGCAGCTCCCAGATTATGAACACTGAAGCTTTCTTT
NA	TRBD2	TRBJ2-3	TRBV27	CASSQGGPYTDTQYF	TGTGCCAGCAGTCAGGGAGGGCCCTACACAGATACGCAGTATTTT
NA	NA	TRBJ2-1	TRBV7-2	CASSFLESSYNEQFF	TGTGCCAGCAGCTTCCTCGAGAGCTCCTACAATGAGCAGTTCTTC
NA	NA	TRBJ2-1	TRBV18	CASSPGWVDEQFF	TGTGCCAGCTCACCAGGGTGGGTCGATGAGCAGTTCTTC
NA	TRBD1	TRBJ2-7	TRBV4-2	CASSQDATGSSYEQYF	TGTGCCAGCAGCCAAGATGCGACAGGGTCTTCCTACGAGCAGTACTTC
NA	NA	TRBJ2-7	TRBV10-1	CASSAVGGSTYEQYF	TGCGCCAGCAGTGCGGTGGGGGGTTCGACCTACGAGCAGTACTTC
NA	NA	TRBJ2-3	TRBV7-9	CASSPFLADTQYF	TGTGCCAGCAGCCCCTTTCTTGCAGATACGCAGTATTTT
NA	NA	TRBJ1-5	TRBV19	CASTPEGESGVNSNQPQHF	TGTGCCAGTACTCCCGAAGGAGAGTCGGGGGTAAATAGCAATCAGCCCCAGCATTTT
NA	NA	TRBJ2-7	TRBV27	CASSSWTDSYEQYF	TGTGCCAGCAGTTCCTGGACAGATAGCTACGAGCAGTACTTC
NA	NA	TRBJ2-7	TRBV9	CASSEGLGSYEQYF	TGTGCCAGCAGCGAGGGACTGGGGTCCTACGAGCAGTACTTC
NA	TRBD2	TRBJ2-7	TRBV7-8	CASSLAGSSYEQYF	TGTGCCAGCAGCCTAGCGGGGAGCTCCTACGAGCAGTACTTC
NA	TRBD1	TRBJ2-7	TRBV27	CASSSGTGLNEQYF	TGTGCCAGCAGTTCCGGGACAGGGCTAAACGAGCAGTACTTC